This is a list of T cell receptor beta chains from one sample in a study of T cells after yellow fever vaccination. A single record per CDR3 protein comes from TCRdb applying MiXCR to the 5' RACE reads. The sample has around 310,000 distinct CDR3 sequences; roughly 4.3% are singletons. Specimen: PBMCs, collected 5 days after the yellow fever booster vaccination. Source of these receptors: a man aged 18 to 29 who received the YFV17D yellow fever vaccine. CDR3s include the opening cysteine and the closing phenylalanine or tryptophan. A D gene is named only where the DNA matches it firmly. Expanded clones are given a class, and other clones once, few, many or no size at all.

d_call clone_size j_call v_call cdr3_aa cdr3_nt
. few TRBJ1-6 TRBV25-1 CASSGPNSPLHF TGTGCCAGCAGTGGGCCTAATTCACCCCTCCACTTT
. . TRBJ1-5 TRBV2 CASALTVGDAPQHF TGTGCCAGCGCCCTTACGGTCGGGGACGCGCCCCAGCATTTT
. . TRBJ1-1 TRBV6-5 CASSYSRVTITEAFF TGTGCCAGCAGTTACTCGAGAGTTACAATCACTGAAGCTTTCTTT
. . TRBJ1-1 TRBV5-1 CASSRVGHAEAFF TGCGCCAGCAGCAGGGTAGGACACGCTGAAGCTTTCTTT
. few TRBJ1-2 TRBV27 CASSTDKIGAGNYGYTF TGTGCCAGCAGTACAGATAAAATAGGGGCGGGAAACTATGGCTACACCTTC
. . TRBJ1-1 TRBV12-3/TRBV12-4 CASSWGVKNTEAFF TGTGCCAGCAGTTGGGGGGTTAAGAACACTGAAGCTTTCTTT
TRBD2 many TRBJ2-1 TRBV11-3 CASSSTSGGAGEQFF TGTGCCAGCAGCTCTACTAGCGGGGGGGCCGGTGAGCAGTTCTTC
TRBD1 few TRBJ1-5 TRBV29-1 CSVGWTGVDQPQHF TGCAGCGTTGGTTGGACAGGGGTGGATCAGCCCCAGCATTTT
TRBD2 . TRBJ2-5 TRBV6-1 CASEVGLAGGETQYF TGTGCCAGCGAGGTTGGGCTAGCGGGGGGAGAGACCCAGTACTTC
TRBD1 . TRBJ2-1 TRBV15 CATSRDGTGDNEQFF TGTGCCACCAGCAGAGACGGGACAGGGGACAATGAGCAGTTCTTC
. few TRBJ2-2 TRBV12-3/TRBV12-4 CASSTSRGGPNTGELFF TGTGCCAGCAGTACATCCAGGGGGGGCCCGAACACCGGGGAGCTGTTTTTT
. many TRBJ2-2 TRBV20-1 CSAIPQGTGELFF TGCAGTGCTATCCCACAGGGTACCGGGGAGCTGTTTTTT
TRBD1 . TRBJ1-2 TRBV5-1 CASSWTGDDDGYTF TGCGCCAGCAGCTGGACAGGGGATGACGATGGCTACACCTTC
TRBD1 . TRBJ2-7 TRBV7-2 CASSLDDRGEQYF TGTGCCAGCAGCCTAGATGACAGGGGCGAGCAGTACTTC
TRBD1 . TRBJ1-3 TRBV4-2 CASSLEGQTISGNTIYF TGTGCCAGCAGCCTAGAGGGACAGACGATTTCTGGAAACACCATATATTTT
TRBD2 . TRBJ2-1 TRBV7-9 CASSFGTSGYEQFF TGTGCCAGCAGCTTCGGGACTAGCGGATATGAGCAGTTCTTC
. . TRBJ2-1 TRBV29-1 CSVEEGGIAYNEQFF TGCAGCGTTGAAGAAGGGGGTATCGCCTACAATGAGCAGTTCTTC
TRBD1 many TRBJ2-5 TRBV5-1 CASSFGRGYETQYF TGCGCCAGCAGCTTTGGCAGGGGGTATGAGACCCAGTACTTC
. many TRBJ1-5 TRBV9 CASSVQGASNQPQHF TGTGCCAGCAGCGTACAGGGAGCTAGCAATCAGCCCCAGCATTTT
. few TRBJ2-5 TRBV20-1 CSARGWRPKFDRPTAGGIKETQYF TGCAGTGCTAGGGGTTGGAGGCCGAAGTTTGACAGGCCGACCGCAGGAGGCATAAAAGAGACCCAGTACTTC
. few TRBJ2-3 TRBV29-1 CSVEAGEITDTQYF TGCAGCGTTGAAGCAGGGGAAATAACAGATACGCAGTATTTT
TRBD1 . TRBJ2-7 TRBV30 CAWSSATGTEQYF TGTGCCTGGAGTTCCGCGACAGGGACCGAGCAGTACTTC
TRBD2 few TRBJ2-1 TRBV5-1 CASKRPGLAGAEQFF TGCGCCAGCAAAAGGCCGGGACTAGCGGGGGCCGAGCAGTTCTTC
. few TRBJ2-6 TRBV5-5 CASSLEVLAGANVLTF TGTGCCAGCAGCTTGGAGGTCCTCGCTGGGGCCAACGTCCTGACTTTC
. many TRBJ2-3 TRBV5-5 CASSLDDGRVEAAQYF TGTGCCAGCAGCTTGGATGACGGCCGTGTCGAGGCGGCGCAGTATTTT
TRBD1 many TRBJ1-4 TRBV28 CASRTRGTGFNEKLFF TGTGCCAGCAGAACTCGCGGGACAGGGTTTAATGAAAAACTGTTTTTT
. few TRBJ1-6 TRBV20-1 CSARARPTLMENSPLHF TGCAGTGCTAGAGCCAGGCCGACACTTATGGAAAATTCACCCCTCCACTTT
. . TRBJ2-5 TRBV3-1 CASSQGFGSRETQYF TGTGCCAGCAGCCAAGGCTTTGGGTCTCGAGAGACCCAGTACTTC
TRBD1 few TRBJ2-2 TRBV12-3/TRBV12-4 CASSYLLGTGITGELFF TGTGCCAGCAGTTACCTATTGGGGACAGGGATTACCGGGGAGCTGTTTTTT
. few TRBJ2-7 TRBV11-2 CASSLVGARIHEQYF TGTGCCAGCAGCTTAGTAGGAGCCAGGATCCACGAGCAGTACTTC
TRBD1 . TRBJ1-1 TRBV10-3 CAISRQGTQNTEAFF TGTGCCATCAGCCGACAGGGTACCCAGAACACTGAAGCTTTCTTT
. . TRBJ1-5 TRBV4-3 CASSQDRDSNQPQHF TGCGCCAGCAGCCAAGACAGGGATAGCAATCAGCCCCAGCATTTT
. . TRBJ2-7 TRBV7-9 CASSPTRVEQYF TGTGCCAGCAGCCCAACCCGGGTCGAGCAGTACTTC
. many TRBJ1-2 TRBV7-2 CASSARPGVQYSNYGYTF TGTGCCAGCAGCGCACGACCAGGGGTTCAGTACTCTAACTATGGCTACACCTTC
. many TRBJ1-2 TRBV29-1 CSGLQGPSGYTF TGCAGCGGCCTACAGGGCCCTAGTGGCTACACCTTC
. many TRBJ1-6 TRBV27 CASSGGSPLHF TGTGCCAGCAGCGGTGGGTCACCCCTCCACTTT
. few TRBJ2-2 TRBV2 CASPRGALSNTGELFF TGTGCCAGCCCGAGGGGGGCGCTATCTAACACCGGGGAGCTGTTTTTT
. few TRBJ1-1 TRBV9 CASRGDGTEAFF TGTGCCAGCAGGGGCGATGGAACTGAAGCTTTCTTT
TRBD2 . TRBJ2-3 TRBV6-2/TRBV6-3 CASSYSSRLAGSSTDTQYF TGTGCCAGCAGTTACTCATCGCGACTAGCGGGGTCTAGCACAGATACGCAGTATTTT
. few TRBJ2-1 TRBV7-2 CASSLAPPNEQFF TGTGCCAGCAGCTTAGCCCCGCCGAATGAGCAGTTCTTC
TRBD2 few TRBJ2-3 TRBV10-3 CAISGGTSGDNTDTQYF TGTGCCATCAGTGGGGGGACTAGCGGGGATAACACAGATACGCAGTATTTT
. many TRBJ1-5 TRBV7-2 CASSRDNPGQPQHF TGTGCCAGCAGCCGAGACAACCCCGGTCAGCCCCAGCATTTT
. many TRBJ1-2 TRBV12-3/TRBV12-4 CASSDTFYYGYTF TGTGCCAGCAGTGACACCTTTTACTATGGCTACACCTTC
. . TRBJ1-1 TRBV5-1 CASSLPLTGYNTEAFF TGCGCCAGCAGCTTGCCGCTTACCGGTTATAACACTGAAGCTTTCTTT
. many TRBJ2-3 TRBV9 CASSVSTVTDTQYF TGTGCCAGCAGCGTCTCGACAGTCACAGATACGCAGTATTTT
TRBD2 . TRBJ2-5 TRBV7-2 CASTTGEVAGEAQYF TGTGCCAGCACCACCGGGGAGGTGGCGGGGGAGGCCCAGTACTTC